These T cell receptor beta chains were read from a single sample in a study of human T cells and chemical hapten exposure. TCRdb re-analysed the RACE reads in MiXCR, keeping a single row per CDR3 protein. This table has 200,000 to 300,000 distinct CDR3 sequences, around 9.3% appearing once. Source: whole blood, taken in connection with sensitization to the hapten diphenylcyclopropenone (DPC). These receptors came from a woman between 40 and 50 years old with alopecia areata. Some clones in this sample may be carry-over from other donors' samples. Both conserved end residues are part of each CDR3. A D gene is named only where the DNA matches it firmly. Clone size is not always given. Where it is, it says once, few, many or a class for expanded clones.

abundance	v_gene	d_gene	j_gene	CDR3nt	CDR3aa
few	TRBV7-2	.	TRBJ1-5	TGTGCCAGCAGCTTAAACCCTTCAGGCAATCAGCCCCAGCATTTT	CASSLNPSGNQPQHF
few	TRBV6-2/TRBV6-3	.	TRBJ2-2	TGTGCCAGCAGTTACCCCCGGGGGTTCCCCGGGGAGCTGTTTTTT	CASSYPRGFPGELFF
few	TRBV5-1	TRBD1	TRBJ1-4	TGCGCCAGCAGCTGGGACAGGGTAATTAATGAAAAACTGTTTTTT	CASSWDRVINEKLFF
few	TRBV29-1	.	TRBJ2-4	TGCAGCGCTGCCCGGGACGGCCAAAACATTCAGTACTTC	CSAARDGQNIQYF
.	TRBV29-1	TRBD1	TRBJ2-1	TGCAGCGTTGGGGGCCGGACAGGCAATGAGCAGTTCTTC	CSVGGRTGNEQFF
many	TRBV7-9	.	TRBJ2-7	TGTGCCAGCAGCCCCCCGACAAGAAGTGAGCAGTACTTC	CASSPPTRSEQYF
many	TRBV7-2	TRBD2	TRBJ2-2	TGTGCCAGCAGCCAGCTAGCGAGCGGGGCCGGGGAGCTGTTTTTT	CASSQLASGAGELFF
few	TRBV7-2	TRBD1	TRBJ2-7	TGTGCCAGCAGCTCGGGACAGGTTTCATCCTACGAGCAGTACTTC	CASSSGQVSSYEQYF
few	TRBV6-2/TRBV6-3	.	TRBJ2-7	TGTGCCAGCAAAGAGTCCGGGACCGGCTCCTACGAGCAGTACTTC	CASKESGTGSYEQYF
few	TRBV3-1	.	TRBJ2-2	TGTGCCAGCAGCCATACCGGGACCATTAACACCGGGGAGCTGTTTTTT	CASSHTGTINTGELFF
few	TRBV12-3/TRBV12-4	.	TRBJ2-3	TGTGCCAGCAGCCCACTCATGGCAGATACGCAGTATTTT	CASSPLMADTQYF
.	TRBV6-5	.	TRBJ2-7	TGTGCCAGCAGTGCCGGGCCCGACTCCTACGAGCAGTACTTC	CASSAGPDSYEQYF
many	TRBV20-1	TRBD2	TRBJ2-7	TGCAGTGCTAGCTCCACTAGCGGGAGGGACCCCGCTAAAGAGCAGTACTTC	CSASSTSGRDPAKEQYF
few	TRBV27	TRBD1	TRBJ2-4	TGTGCCAGCAGACGGACAGGGGAAAACATTCAGTACTTC	CASRRTGENIQYF
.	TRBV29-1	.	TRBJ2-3	TGCAGCCATCGGGGGCCCACAGATACGCAGTATTTT	CSHRGPTDTQYF
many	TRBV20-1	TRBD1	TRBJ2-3	TGCAGTGCTGTAGGACAGGGTCGCACAGATACGCAGTATTTT	CSAVGQGRTDTQYF
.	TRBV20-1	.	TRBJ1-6	TGCAGCCCGAGCGGGGGCACCTTTAATTCACCCCTCCACTTT	CSPSGGTFNSPLHF
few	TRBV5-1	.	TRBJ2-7	TGCGCCAGCAGTTTTTCCTGGTCACCCTCGGTTCCCTACGAGCAGTACTTC	CASSFSWSPSVPYEQYF
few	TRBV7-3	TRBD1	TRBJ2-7	TGTGCCAGCAGCTTAGCTTCCCCTGGACAGGGGTACGAGCAGTACTTC	CASSLASPGQGYEQYF
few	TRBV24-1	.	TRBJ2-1	TGTGCCACCAGTGATTCTATGGGGAACTACAATGAGCAGTTCTTC	CATSDSMGNYNEQFF
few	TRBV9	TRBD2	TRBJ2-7	TGTGCCAGCAGTTCCTCCGGGACTAGCGCCTACGAGCAGTACTTC	CASSSSGTSAYEQYF
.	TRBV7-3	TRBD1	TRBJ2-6	TGTGCCAGCGGACAGGGCGGAACTTCTGGGGCCAACGTCCTGACTTTC	CASGQGGTSGANVLTF
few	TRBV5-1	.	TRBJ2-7	TGCGCCAGCAGCTTACCGGGGGCGCGTTCCGGCGGGAGCTCCTACGAGCAGTACTTC	CASSLPGARSGGSSYEQYF
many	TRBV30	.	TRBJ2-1	TGTGCCTGGAGTTTGGTACTTCCCCACAATGAGCAGTTCTTC	CAWSLVLPHNEQFF
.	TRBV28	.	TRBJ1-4	TGTGCCAGCAGTTTGACCGAGGAGGCTCATAATGAAAAACTGTTTTTT	CASSLTEEAHNEKLFF
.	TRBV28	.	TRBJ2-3	TGTGCCAGCAGTTCCCGGATCCAGTCGGCAGATACGCAGTATTTT	CASSSRIQSADTQYF
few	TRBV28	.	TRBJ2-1	TGTGCCAGCAGTTCCGGAGCCTCCTACAATGAGCAGTTCTTC	CASSSGASYNEQFF
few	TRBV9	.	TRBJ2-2	TGTGCCAGCAGCGTAGCTCACTACATTAACACCGGGGAGCTGTTTTTT	CASSVAHYINTGELFF
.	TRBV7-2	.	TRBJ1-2	TGTGCCAGCAGCTTAACTATGGGGGCTTATGGCTACACCTTC	CASSLTMGAYGYTF
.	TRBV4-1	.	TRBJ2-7	TGCGCCAGCAGCAAGGGGAACGAGCAGTACTTC	CASSKGNEQYF
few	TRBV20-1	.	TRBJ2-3	TGCAGTGCTAGAGACGCTGCCGGGAGCACAGATACGCAGTATTTT	CSARDAAGSTDTQYF
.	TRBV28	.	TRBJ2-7	TGTGCCAGCAACCGGGACCCCTACGAGCAGTACTTC	CASNRDPYEQYF
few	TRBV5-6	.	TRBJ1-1	TGTGCCAGCAGCCGCGGACACGCAACTGAAGCTTTCTTT	CASSRGHATEAFF
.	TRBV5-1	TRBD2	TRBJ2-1	TGCGCCAGCAGCTTGGAGAGGGGAGGGAATGAGCAGTTCTTC	CASSLERGGNEQFF
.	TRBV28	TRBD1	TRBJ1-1	TGTGCCAGCCGACGGGACAGCCAAAGGATAAGGAAAGCTTTCTTT	CASRRDSQRIRKAFF
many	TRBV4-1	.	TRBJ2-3	TGCGCCAGCAGCCAAGAGTCAGGGCGCACAGATACGCAGTATTTT	CASSQESGRTDTQYF
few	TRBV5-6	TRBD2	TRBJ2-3	TGTGCCAGCAGCTTGGCCGGGAGGGAGAGAGATACGCAGTATTTT	CASSLAGRERDTQYF
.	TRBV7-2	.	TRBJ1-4	TGTGCCAGCAGCTTAGGGCTACGGTTTAATGAAAAACTGTTTTTT	CASSLGLRFNEKLFF
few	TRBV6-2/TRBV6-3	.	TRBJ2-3	TGTGCCAGCAGTTACGGATGGACAAACACAGATACGCAGTATTTT	CASSYGWTNTDTQYF
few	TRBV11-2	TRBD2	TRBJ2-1	TGTGCCAGCAGCTTAAATCGGCTAGCGGGAGAGCCATACAATGAGCAGTTCTTC	CASSLNRLAGEPYNEQFF
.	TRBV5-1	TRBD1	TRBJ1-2	TGCGCCAGCAGCTTCCAGCCGGGACAGGGTCACTATGGCTACACCTTC	CASSFQPGQGHYGYTF
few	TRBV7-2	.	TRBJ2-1	TGTGCCAGCAGCTTTGGTAGCTATGCCTACAATGAGCAGTTCTTC	CASSFGSYAYNEQFF
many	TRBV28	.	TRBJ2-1	TGTGCCAGCAGTCGCCCAGGGGGCGCCGCTAGCGGCAATGAGCAGTTCTTC	CASSRPGGAASGNEQFF
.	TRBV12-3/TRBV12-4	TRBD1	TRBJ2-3	TGTGCCAGCAGCCGGACAGGGCAGCAGTATTTT	CASSRTGQQYF
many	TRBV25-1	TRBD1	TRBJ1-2	TGTGCCAGCAGTGGGATGGGACAGGGGAACTATGGCTACACCTTC	CASSGMGQGNYGYTF
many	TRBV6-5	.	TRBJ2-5	TGTGCCAGCACGTCAATACTAAAAGAGACCCAGTACTTC	CASTSILKETQYF
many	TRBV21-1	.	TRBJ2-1	TGTGCCAGCAGCACCGCCCAGAAGCAGTTCTTC	CASSTAQKQFF
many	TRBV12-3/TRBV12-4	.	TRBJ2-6	TGTGCCAGCAGCTTGGTCAGCTCTGGGGCCAACGTCCTGACTTTC	CASSLVSSGANVLTF
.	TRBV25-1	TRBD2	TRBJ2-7	TGTGCCAGCACTAGCGGGAGGACGACCTACGAGCAGTACTTC	CASTSGRTTYEQYF
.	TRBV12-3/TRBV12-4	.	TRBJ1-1	TGTGCCAGCAGTTTATTCGCCATGAACACTGAAGCTTTCTTT	CASSLFAMNTEAFF
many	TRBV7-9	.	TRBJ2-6	TGTGCCAGCAGCTTAGGTGCTGAAGGGGCCAACGTCCTGACTTTC	CASSLGAEGANVLTF
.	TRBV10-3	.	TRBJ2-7	TGTGCCATCAGTGATCACCAGGGTTACGAGCAGTACTTC	CAISDHQGYEQYF
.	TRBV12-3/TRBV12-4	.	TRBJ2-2	TGTGCCAGCACCCTTGGGCTCCTAGGCACCGGGGAGCTGTTTTTT	CASTLGLLGTGELFF
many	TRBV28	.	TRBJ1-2	TGTGCCAGCAGTCCCCCTTCGGGGCTCAGCTATGGCTACACCTTC	CASSPPSGLSYGYTF